A single sample gave rise to the 26 T cell receptor beta chains below, sequenced in a study of blood T cell repertoires in COVID-19. The table came from immunoSEQ multiplex PCR; TCRdb's copy has only in-frame clones and leaves some out. The sample has approximately 130,000 clones, roughly four fifths seen once; the top ten hold 15% to 20%. Source material: PBMCs or T cells enriched from blood (not recorded which). The receptor source for this set is a man aged 30 to 39 who had recovered from COVID-19.

This chain links TRBV12-3 or TRBV12-4 with TRBJ2-7, with D unclear. The CDR3 runs 12 residues. The ends were cut back, 2 bases at V and 1 base at J, with 3 bases in the middle. CDR3 nucleotide sequence: TGTGCCAGCAGTTTACTTTCCTACGAGCAGTACTTC. Translation gives CASSLLSYEQYF.

This chain links TRBV21-1 with TRBJ2-7; TRBD1, the table's D call, was not compared with the DNA. TRBV21-1 is a documented pseudogene. The CDR3 runs 18 residues. The CDR3 bases are TGTGCCAGCAGCAAAGGAGAACAGGGGCGGCCCATATCCTACGAGCAGTACGTC. Encoded protein: CASSKGEQGRPISYEQYV.

The rearrangement joins TRBV2 to TRBJ1-2; D possibly corresponds to TRBD1 (6 bases). From germline, CDR1 is SNHLY and CDR2 FYNNEI. The CDR3 spans 15 residues. The V end lost 4 bases, the J end lost 5 bases, and 17 bases lay between the germline ends. CDR3 in DNA: TGTGCCAGCAGTGTTGGGGGCCTACAATCTTATGGCTACACCTTC. Translated: CASSVGGLQSYGYTF.

The V gene is TRBV2, the J gene TRBJ1-5; a possible D gene is TRBD1 (5 bases). The CDR3 contains 14 residues. Trimming removed 5 bases at V and 3 bases at J, with 11 bases between. Germline loops: CDR1 SNHLY, CDR2 FYNNEI. CDR3: CASSLTDPNQPQHF. The CDR3 DNA follows: TGTGCCAGCAGTCTGACAGACCCCAATCAGCCCCAGCATTTT.

This clone was counted many times. The V call is TRBV20-1, the J call TRBJ1-5, with D unclear. The CDR3 has 14 amino acids. V shed 3 bases and J shed 7 bases, with 16 bases lying between them. Germline lookup yields CDR1 DFQATT and CDR2 SNEGSKA (reference sequence). The CDR3 DNA follows: TGCAGTGCTAGTACCAGCGGAGGATCCCAGCCCCAGCATTTT. It codes for CSASTSGGSQPQHF.

V usage is TRBV12-5 and J usage is TRBJ2-1, with D perhaps TRBD2 (5 bases). The CDR3 loop spans 13 amino acids. The ends were cut back, 0 bases at V and 8 bases at J, with 8 bases in the middle. In germline, CDR1 is LGHNT, CDR2 FRNRAP. CDR3 in DNA: TGTGCTAGTGGTTTGGTACGGGGTTATGAGCAGTTCTTC. It specifies CASGLVRGYEQFF. The entire variable domain, with the rest obtained from reference TRBV12-5 and TRBJ2-1, is as follows: DARVTQTPRHKVTEMGQEVTMRCQPILGHNTVFWYRQTMMQGLELLAYFRNRAPLDDSGMPKDRFSAEMPDATLATLKIQPSEPRDSAVYFCASGLVRGYEQFFGPGTRLTVL.

The rearrangement links TRBV11-1 to TRBJ1-1; a weak D match, TRBD1 (6 bases). V lost 3 bases, J lost 4 bases, and 12 bases lay in between. The germline CDR1 and CDR2 sequences are SGHAT and FQDESV (reference sequence). This CDR3 is 14 amino acids long. The CDR3 bases are TGTGCCAGCAGCTTCCAGGGGATGGGCACTGAAGCTTTCTTT. This codes for CASSFQGMGTEAFF.

This rearrangement joins TRBV6-5 to TRBJ2-5; D not resolved. Germline loops: CDR1 MNHEY, CDR2 SVGAGI. CDR3 length: 13 amino acids. V was cut by 2 bases and J by 1 base, with 5 bases left in between. The CDR3 DNA follows: TGTGCCAGCAGTTACAGCCTCCAAGAGACCCAGTACTTC. Translating gives CASSYSLQETQYF.

The chain recombines TRBV28 with TRBJ2-3; TRBD2 matches 10 bases. V lost 5 bases, J lost 1 base, and 6 bases stayed unmatched. From germline, CDR1 is MDHEN and CDR2 SYDVKM. The CDR3 consists of 16 residues. CDR3 sequence: CASSPLTSGGTDTQYF. CDR3 DNA: TGTGCCAGCAGTCCACTCACTAGCGGGGGCACAGATACGCAGTATTTT.

This chain connects TRBV5-1 to TRBJ1-5, with TRBD1 matching 9 bases. This CDR3 has 15 amino acids. Trimming took 4 bases from V and 7 from J; bases not matched to a gene: 9. The germline CDR1 and CDR2 sequences are SGHRS and YFSETQ. DNA for the CDR3: TGCGCCAGCAGCCCAGGGGACAGGGATCGCCAGCCCCAGCATTTT. It encodes CASSPGDRDRQPQHF.

The table lists this clone with a count of one. An end of the junction differs from the germline gene, which may be a read error. The gene calls are TRBV3-1 (or the pseudogene TRBV3-2) and TRBJ2-7, with 7 bases fitting TRBD2. This CDR3 has 13 residues. Looked up from germline, CDR1 is LGHDT and CDR2 is YNNKEL (reference sequence). Here the CDR3 DNA reads TGTGCCAGCAGACAAGGACTAGGTGGGGAGCAGTACTTC. Its protein is CASRQGLGGEQYF.

The DNA for the CDR3 is TGCGCCAGCAGTGACGGATTAGGCGGCAACACTGAAGCTTTCTTT. Its translation: CASSDGLGGNTEAFF. J is TRBJ1-1 and V is TRBV10-2; D unresolved. This CDR3 is 15 amino acids long. Germline V gives CDR1 WSHSY, CDR2 SAAADI. V was cut by 3 bases and J by 2 bases, with 13 bases left in between.

The chain joins TRBV10-3 to TRBJ2-1; perhaps TRBD2 as D (6 bases). CDR3 length: 16 residues. Trimming stripped 3 bases from V and 1 base from J, with 13 bases between. Germline V gene lookup returns CDR1 ENHRY and CDR2 SYGVKD. The DNA of the CDR3 is TGTGCCATCAGTGATGGGACTGCCAATTCCTACAATGAGCAGTTCTTC. It specifies CAISDGTANSYNEQFF.

This clone appeared a single time. This sequence joins TRBV7-2 and TRBJ1-2, with 8 bases matching TRBD1. The trim removed 5 bases at V and 0 bases at J, leaving 14 bases unmatched. There are 18 residues in the CDR3. From germline, CDR1 is SGHTA and CDR2 FQGNSA. The CDR3 DNA sequence: TGTGCCAGCAGCGCACGTCCACAGGGGGTTAGAGCTAACTATGGCTACACCTTC. It codes for CASSARPQGVRANYGYTF.

The CDR3 reads CATSRRLAYEQYF. CDR3 nucleotides: TGTGCCACCAGCAGAAGGCTAGCGTACGAGCAGTACTTC. The chain combines TRBV15 with TRBJ2-7; TRBD2 might be the D (6 bases). The germline V gene encodes CDR1 LNHNV and CDR2 YYDKDF (reference sequence). The CDR3 is 13 residues long. The V gene lost 2 bases and the J gene lost 4 bases, with 9 bases spanning the gap. The full variable domain, completed using reference TRBV15 and TRBJ2-7, is DAMVIQNPRYQVTQFGKPVTLSCSQTLNHNVMYWYQQKSSQAPKLLFHYYDKDFNNEADTPDNFQSRRPNTSFCFLDIRSPGLGDTAMYLCATSRRLAYEQYFGPGTRLTVT.

The rearrangement links TRBV29-1 to TRBJ1-2; 8 bases line up with TRBD1. The CDR3 length is 12 residues. V lost 5 bases to trimming and J lost 2 bases; unmatched junction nucleotides: 1. CDR1 and CDR2 (germline): SQVTM, ANQGSEA. CDR3: CSVRTGNYGYTF. The CDR3 bases are TGCAGCGTTCGGACAGGGAACTATGGCTACACCTTC.

The gene calls are TRBV7-6 and TRBJ2-7; 11 nucleotides line up with TRBD2. CDR1 SGHVS and CDR2 FNYEAQ come from the germline V gene. V shed 5 bases, J shed 0 bases, and the junction held 6 bases outside the gene matches. The CDR3 is 16 residues long. This CDR3 reads CASSPSGTSGSYEQYF. DNA of the CDR3: TGTGCCAGCAGCCCCTCCGGGACTAGCGGCTCCTACGAGCAGTACTTC.

This clone was recorded once. The rearrangement joins TRBV19 to TRBJ2-5, with D perhaps matching TRBD1 (5 bases). The V end lost 6 bases, the J end lost 3 bases, and 14 bases lay between the germline ends. This CDR3 region has 14 residues. CDR1 is LNHDA, CDR2 SQIVND, per germline (reference sequence). The DNA for the CDR3 is TGTGCCAGTAGCATGGGGCAGGGTGAAGAGACCCAGTACTTC. This codes for CASSMGQGEETQYF.

The chain uses TRBV18 and TRBJ2-5; 12 bases fit TRBD2. Germline V gives CDR1 KGHSH, CDR2 LQKENI. The length of the CDR3 is 17 residues. V was pared by 0 bases and J by 4 bases, with 6 bases of the junction left unmatched. The CDR3 loop is CASSPPSLAGGRETQYF. The DNA for the CDR3 is TGTGCCAGCTCACCACCGTCTCTAGCGGGGGGGCGAGAGACCCAGTACTTC.

V gene TRBV10-1 combines with J gene TRBJ1-1; D gene unclear. This CDR3 has 14 amino acids. Trimming took 6 bases from V and 1 from J, leaving 12 bases between them. The germline gives CDR1 WNHNN, CDR2 SYGVQD (reference sequence). The CDR3 DNA sequence: TGCGCCAGCAGGCTGGGAGGCCAGAACACTGAAGCTTTCTTT. This translates into CASRLGGQNTEAFF.

A few counts support this clone. The chain has TRBV4-1 and TRBJ1-5; TRBD1 is a possible D gene (5 bases). CDR1 and CDR2 (germline): MGHRA, YSYEKL. V dropped 0 bases and J dropped 9 bases, with 15 bases sitting between them. This CDR3 is 15 amino acids long. DNA of the CDR3: TGCGCCAGCAGCCAAGATCCCCAGGGCTTAAGGCCCCAGCATTTT. Protein product: CASSQDPQGLRPQHF.

The rearrangement links TRBV7-2 to TRBJ1-4, with TRBD1 matching 7 bases. Germline assignment: CDR1 SGHTA and CDR2 FQGNSA. Unmatched junction bases numbered 3, after V lost 1 base and J lost 7 bases. This CDR3 has 14 residues. The CDR3 sequence is CASSLVRTGEKLFF. The CDR3 bases are TGTGCCAGCAGCTTAGTTCGGACAGGTGAAAAACTGTTTTTT.

The chain uses TRBV5-5 and TRBJ1-2; TRBD1 matches 9 bases. The CDR3 spans 15 residues. Per the germline V gene, CDR1 is SGHKS and CDR2 is YYEKEE (reference sequence). V lost 1 base, J lost 1 base, and 2 bases stayed unmatched. CDR3 amino acids: CASSLSGQGNYGYTF. Written as DNA, the CDR3 is TGTGCCAGCAGCTTGTCGGGACAGGGTAACTATGGCTACACCTTC.

The rearrangement links TRBV7-2 to TRBJ1-3, with D possibly matching TRBD1 (5 bases). Germline V gives CDR1 SGHTA, CDR2 FQGNSA. This CDR3 region has 14 residues. V lost 2 bases and J 3 bases, leaving 8 bases between the germline ends. As DNA, the CDR3 is TGTGCCAGCAGCTTAAGGGGAATTGGAAACACCATATATTTT. Translated: CASSLRGIGNTIYF.

The chain joins TRBV5-1 to TRBJ1-1, with D unclear. The CDR3 has 15 residues. Germline V gives CDR1 SGHRS, CDR2 YFSETQ. Between the trimmed V and J ends, which lost 0 bases and 1 base, there was a span of 10 bases. CDR3 coding DNA: TGCGCCAGCAGCTTGGCCGAGGGCAGGAACACTGAAGCTTTCTTT. Its translation is CASSLAEGRNTEAFF.

The gene calls are TRBV27 and TRBJ2-1; D unclear. Germline CDR1 and CDR2: MNHEY and SMNVEV (reference sequence). CDR3 length: 13 amino acids. Trimming stripped 0 bases from V and 9 bases from J, with 9 bases between. The CDR3 reads CASSLSVSTEQFF. As DNA, the CDR3 is TGTGCCAGCAGTTTATCGGTTAGCACTGAGCAGTTCTTC.